This TCR beta chain was profiled in a study of blood T cell repertoires in COVID-19. Original processing methods: Amplification of reference gene primers provided the estimated nucleated cell counts. Sequenced by immunoSEQ multiplex PCR; TCRdb stores in-frame clones only, minus some. The D gene and trimming were derived from the DNA, and the V and J assignments and clone size from that table. The table lists some 130,000 clones, roughly 75% of them singletons, with 6% in the top ten. This clone was found a few times. Trimming cost V 7 bases and J 6 bases; bases outside gene matches: 7. The CDR3 loop spans 14 amino acids. In germline, CDR1 is KGHDR, CDR2 SFDVKD.

What was sequenced was PBMCs or T cells enriched from blood (not recorded which). The receptor was isolated from a woman aged 45-65 years who had recovered from COVID-19. The chain couples TRBV24-1 to TRBJ2-2; 7 bases match TRBD1. The CDR3, as DNA: TGTGCCACCAGGGCCGGGACAGTTCCCGGGGAGCTGTTTTTT. Translation: CATRAGTVPGELFF.